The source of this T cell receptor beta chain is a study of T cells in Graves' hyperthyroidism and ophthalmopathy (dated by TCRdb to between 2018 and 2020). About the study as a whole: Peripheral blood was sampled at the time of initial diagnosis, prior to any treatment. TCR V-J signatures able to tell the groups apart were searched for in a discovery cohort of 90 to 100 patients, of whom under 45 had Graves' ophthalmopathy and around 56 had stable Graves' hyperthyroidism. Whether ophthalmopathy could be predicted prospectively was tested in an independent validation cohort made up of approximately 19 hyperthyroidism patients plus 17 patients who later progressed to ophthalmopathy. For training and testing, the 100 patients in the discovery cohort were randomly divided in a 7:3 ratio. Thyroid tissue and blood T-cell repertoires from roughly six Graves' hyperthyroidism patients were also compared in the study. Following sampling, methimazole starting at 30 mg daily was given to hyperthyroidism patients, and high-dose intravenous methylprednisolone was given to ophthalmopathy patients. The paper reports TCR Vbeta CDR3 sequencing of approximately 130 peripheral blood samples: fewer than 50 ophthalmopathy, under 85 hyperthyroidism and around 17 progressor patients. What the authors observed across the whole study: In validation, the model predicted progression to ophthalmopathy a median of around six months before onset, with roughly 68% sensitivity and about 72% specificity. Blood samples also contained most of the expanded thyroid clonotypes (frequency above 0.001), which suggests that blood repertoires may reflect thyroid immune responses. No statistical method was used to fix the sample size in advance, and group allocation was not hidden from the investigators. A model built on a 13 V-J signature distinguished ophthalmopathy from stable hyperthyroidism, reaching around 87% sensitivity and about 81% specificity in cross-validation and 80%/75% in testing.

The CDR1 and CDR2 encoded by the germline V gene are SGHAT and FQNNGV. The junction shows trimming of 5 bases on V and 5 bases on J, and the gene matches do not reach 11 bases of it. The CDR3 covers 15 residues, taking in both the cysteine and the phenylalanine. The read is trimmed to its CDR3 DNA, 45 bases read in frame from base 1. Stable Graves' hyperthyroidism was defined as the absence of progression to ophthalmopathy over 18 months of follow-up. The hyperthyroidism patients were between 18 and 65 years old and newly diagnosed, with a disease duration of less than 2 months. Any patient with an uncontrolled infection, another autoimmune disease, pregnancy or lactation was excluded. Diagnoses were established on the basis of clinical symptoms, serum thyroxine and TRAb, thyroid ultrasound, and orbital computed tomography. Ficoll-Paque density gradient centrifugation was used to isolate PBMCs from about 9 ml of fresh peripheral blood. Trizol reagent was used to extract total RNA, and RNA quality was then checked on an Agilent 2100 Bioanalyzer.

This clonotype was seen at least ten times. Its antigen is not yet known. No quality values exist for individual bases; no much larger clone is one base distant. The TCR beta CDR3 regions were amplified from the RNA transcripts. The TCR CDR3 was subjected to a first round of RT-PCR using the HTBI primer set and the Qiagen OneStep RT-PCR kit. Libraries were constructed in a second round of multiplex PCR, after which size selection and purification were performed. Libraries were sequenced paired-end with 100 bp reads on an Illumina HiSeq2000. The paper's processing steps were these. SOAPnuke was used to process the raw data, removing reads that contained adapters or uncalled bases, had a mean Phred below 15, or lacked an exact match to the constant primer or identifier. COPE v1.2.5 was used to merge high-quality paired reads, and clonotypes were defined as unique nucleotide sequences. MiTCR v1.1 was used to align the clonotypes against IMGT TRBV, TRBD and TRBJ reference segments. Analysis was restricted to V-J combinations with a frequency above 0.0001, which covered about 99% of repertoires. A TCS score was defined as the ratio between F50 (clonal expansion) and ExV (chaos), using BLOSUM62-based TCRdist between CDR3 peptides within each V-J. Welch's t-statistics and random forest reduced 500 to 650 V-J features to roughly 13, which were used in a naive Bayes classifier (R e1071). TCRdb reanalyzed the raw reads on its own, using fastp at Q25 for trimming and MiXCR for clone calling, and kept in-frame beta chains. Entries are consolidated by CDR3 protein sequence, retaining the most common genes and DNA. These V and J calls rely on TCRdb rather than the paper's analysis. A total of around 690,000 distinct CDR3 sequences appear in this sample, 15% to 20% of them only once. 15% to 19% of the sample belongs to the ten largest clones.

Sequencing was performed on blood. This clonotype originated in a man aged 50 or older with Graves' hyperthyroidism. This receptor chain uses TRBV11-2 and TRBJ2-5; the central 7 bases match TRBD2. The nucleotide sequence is TGTGCCAGCAGCATACGGACTAGTCATGCGGAGACCCAGTACTTC. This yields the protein CASSIRTSHAETQYF.